This T cell receptor (beta chain) originates from a study of response to subunit inactivated influenza vaccine. MiXCR was run by TCRdb on the RT-PCR reads, yielding one entry per CDR3 protein. The sample yields more than 400,000 distinct CDR3 sequences, around 7.9% seen once. Comments on this clonotype: What it binds is unknown.

CDR3 length: 14 amino acids. Germline V gene sequence: CDR1 SEHNR, CDR2 FQNEAQ (reference sequence). The germline V and J ends were trimmed by 6 bases and 6 bases, with 18 bases remaining between them. General study findings and limits: Few additional T cells are recruited per seasonal influenza vaccination, authors suggested.

Sequenced here: PBMCs from blood, sampled about 24 months after vaccination. The chain carries TRBV7-9 and TRBJ2-7, with a tentative D call TRBD1 (5 bases). The sequence was collected from a man aged 45-69 years who received an inactivated influenza vaccine. CDR3 nucleotides: TGTGCCAGCAGTAAAGGGGAATCGGCTAGCGAGCAGTACTTC. It specifies CASSKGESASEQYF.